What follows is one T cell receptor (beta chain) and its context. This clone was detected once. Its antigen target is currently unknown. No much larger clonotype is one base removed from it; base qualities were not supplied. The immunoSEQ Assay, a bias-controlled multiplex PCR, was used to amplify TCRbeta CDR3 regions from genomic DNA. The published analysis was carried out like this. Nucleated cell counts per sample were estimated from amplification of reference gene primers within the assay. To quantify the absolute abundance of each unique TCRbeta CDR3 rearrangement, sequence reads were collapsed and filtered. For each sample, productive Simpson clonality was calculated by taking the square root of Simpson's diversity index across productive rearrangements. TCRdb holds this immuneACCESS table with in-frame rearrangements only. Some clones are missing; in checked studies, unresolved V genes explain under half, and the rest has no known cause. V and J calls plus clone size are reproduced from that table; the DNA served to infer D and trimming. This sample is represented by 150,000 to 200,000 clones; around 81% of them were singletons. The ten largest account for more than 10% of the sample.

One collaborating source in Seattle enrolled patients during active infection and followed them longitudinally through the course of disease. Collaborating institutions collected whole blood in K2EDTA tubes following their own protocols. For TCRbeta analysis, collaborators shipped samples as frozen whole blood, isolated PBMCs, or DNA extracted from either of those sample types. The sample originates from a study of blood T cell repertoires in COVID-19 (dated by TCRdb to about 2020). Regarding the study in general: Samples from collaborators originated in the United States, Italy and Spain and spanned both the acute and convalescent phases of COVID-19. The sample metadata nearly always contained a de-identified subject ID, COVID-19 status, age in years and sex. Samples were obtained from the ongoing ImmuneRACE study (first 160 participants) and from over a thousand subjects provided by 6 global collaborators. Subjects who had been exposed to COVID-19, were actively infected with it, or had recovered from it provided the deeply sampled blood TCRbeta repertoires that made up the dataset. Where available, HLA class I and class II types were obtained from metadata supplied by the sample provider rather than from assay-based typing. The material from the prospective study consisted of cDNA or gDNA derived from T cells, B-cell-depleted T cells, or PBMCs. The repertoires were made available in a free public database intended to serve as a resource for research on the immune response to SARS-CoV-2. General study outcomes and caveats: The amount of clinical and demographic metadata varied by source and participant and was provided uncurated.

The receptor's source is a woman aged 80 or older with COVID-19, enrolled during active disease. Specimen: peripheral blood.

The CDR3 has the sequence CASGTGINEQFF. Read as DNA, the sequence is TGTGCCAGCGGCACAGGGATCAATGAGCAGTTCTTC. The chain is encoded by TRBV12-3 or TRBV12-4 joined to TRBJ2-1; a weak D assignment points to TRBD1 (6 bases agree). The trim is 8 bases for V and 6 bases for J, with a gap of 11 bases between the germline ends. The CDR3 covers 12 residues, taking in both the cysteine and the phenylalanine. Kept here is only the CDR3 DNA, which spans 36 bases and is read in frame from base 1.